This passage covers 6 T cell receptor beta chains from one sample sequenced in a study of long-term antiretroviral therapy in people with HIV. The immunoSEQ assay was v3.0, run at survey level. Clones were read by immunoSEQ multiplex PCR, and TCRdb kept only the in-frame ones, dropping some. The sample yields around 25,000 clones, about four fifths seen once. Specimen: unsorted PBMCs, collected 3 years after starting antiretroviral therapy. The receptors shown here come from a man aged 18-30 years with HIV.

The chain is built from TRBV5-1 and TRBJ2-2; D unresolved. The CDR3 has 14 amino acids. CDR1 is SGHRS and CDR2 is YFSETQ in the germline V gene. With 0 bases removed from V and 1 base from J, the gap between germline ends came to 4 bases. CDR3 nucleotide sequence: TGCGCCAGCAGCTTGGTAGGGAACACCGGGGAGCTGTTTTTT. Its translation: CASSLVGNTGELFF.

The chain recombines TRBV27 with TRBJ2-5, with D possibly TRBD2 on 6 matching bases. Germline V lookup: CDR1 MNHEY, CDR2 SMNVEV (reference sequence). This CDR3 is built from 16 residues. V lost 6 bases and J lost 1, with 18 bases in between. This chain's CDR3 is CASRRDGTAPQETQYF. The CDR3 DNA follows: TGTGCCAGCAGGAGAGACGGGACTGCCCCCCAAGAGACCCAGTACTTC.

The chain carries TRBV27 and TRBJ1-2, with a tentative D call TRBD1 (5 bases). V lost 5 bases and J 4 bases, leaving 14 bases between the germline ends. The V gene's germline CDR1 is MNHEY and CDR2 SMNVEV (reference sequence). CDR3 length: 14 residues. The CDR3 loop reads CASSGTGWGYGYTF. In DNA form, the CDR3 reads TGTGCCAGCAGTGGGACGGGTTGGGGCTATGGCTACACCTTC.

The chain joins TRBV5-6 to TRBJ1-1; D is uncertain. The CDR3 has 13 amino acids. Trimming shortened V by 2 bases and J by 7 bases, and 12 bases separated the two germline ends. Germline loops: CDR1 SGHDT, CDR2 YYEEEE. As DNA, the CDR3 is TGTGCCAGCAGCTTCTTTTTGGAGTATGAAGCTTTCTTT. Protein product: CASSFFLEYEAFF.

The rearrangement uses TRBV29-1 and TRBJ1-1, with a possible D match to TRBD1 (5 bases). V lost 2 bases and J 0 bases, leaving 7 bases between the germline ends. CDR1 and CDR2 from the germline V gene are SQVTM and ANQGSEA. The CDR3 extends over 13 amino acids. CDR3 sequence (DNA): TGCAGCGTTGAACAGGGCATGAACACTGAAGCTTTCTTT. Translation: CSVEQGMNTEAFF.

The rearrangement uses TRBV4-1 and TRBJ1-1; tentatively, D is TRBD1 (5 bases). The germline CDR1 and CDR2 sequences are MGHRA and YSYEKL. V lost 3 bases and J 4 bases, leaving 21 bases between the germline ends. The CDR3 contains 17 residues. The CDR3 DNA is TGCGCCAGCAGCCAGGACCCCGGGACCCTAGGGGTCACTGAAGCTTTCTTT. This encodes CASSQDPGTLGVTEAFF.